A single sample gave rise to the 29 T cell receptor beta chains below, sequenced in a study of neurological immune-mediated disorders. TCRdb re-called the 5' RACE reads through MiXCR, storing one row per CDR3 protein. The data hold roughly 50,000 distinct CDR3 sequences, with roughly 12% observed a single time. Time point denoted: longitudinal time-point 3. Sample: PBMCs. The receptors shown here come from a male donor with HTLV-1-associated myelopathy (HAM/TSP).

V gene TRBV5-1 combines with J gene TRBJ2-2; tentatively, D is TRBD1 (6 bases). Germline values: CDR1 SGHRS, CDR2 YFSETQ. The CDR3 is made up of 15 amino acids. V was pared by 4 bases and J by 1 base, with 11 bases between. The DNA of the CDR3 is TGCGCCAGCAGCCTGCGGACAGAGAACACCGGGGAGCTGTTTTTT. Residues: CASSLRTENTGELFF.

This clonotype occurred many times. This chain joins TRBV20-1 and TRBJ2-3; 10 nucleotides match TRBD2. There are 16 residues in the CDR3. The germline V gene has CDR1 DFQATT and CDR2 SNEGSKA (reference sequence). With 3 bases clipped from V and 4 bases from J, the junction kept 10 bases outside the gene matches. The CDR3 region is CSASQPAGGIADTQYF. Written as DNA, the CDR3 is TGCAGTGCTAGTCAACCAGCGGGGGGGATAGCAGATACGCAGTATTTT.

V usage is TRBV5-5 and J usage is TRBJ1-2; tentatively, D is TRBD1 (6 bases). Trimming stripped 2 bases from V and 8 bases from J, with 16 bases between. This CDR3 has 14 amino acids. The germline V gene encodes CDR1 SGHKS and CDR2 YYEKEE (reference sequence). CDR3 DNA sequence: TGTGCCAGCAGCTTCTTAACAGGGAACCCGGGCTACACCTTC. It is translated as CASSFLTGNPGYTF.

The sample holds many counts of this clonotype. The rearrangement joins TRBV5-6 to TRBJ2-5, with no clear D. Germline CDR1 reads SGHDT; CDR2 reads YYEEEE. There are 15 residues in the CDR3. V gave up 1 base and J gave up 1 base, with 11 bases separating them. The CDR3 protein is CASSLWGSGQETQYF. The CDR3 region has the DNA TGTGCCAGCAGCTTGTGGGGTTCAGGCCAAGAGACCCAGTACTTC.

A remark on this clonotype: Its ends do not fully match the called genes, so a read error is possible. V is TRBV12-3 or TRBV12-4 and J is TRBJ2-3; the match to TRBD2 covers 14 bases. The CDR3 is 18 amino acids. CDR3 residues: CASSSGTSGGPGTDTQYF. The CDR3 DNA follows: TGTGCCAGCAGTTCCGGGACTAGCGGGGGCCCCGGGACAGATACACAGTATTTT.

This clonotype has at least ten counts. This rearrangement joins TRBV11-2 to TRBJ2-1; TRBD2 aligns across 7 bases. The CDR3 totals 14 residues. The trim removed 2 bases at V and 9 bases at J, leaving 7 bases unmatched. CDR1 and CDR2 from the germline V gene are SGHAT and FQNNGV. The CDR3 loop reads CASSLREGEGEQFF. Written as DNA, the CDR3 is TGTGCCAGCAGCTTAAGGGAAGGGGAGGGTGAGCAGTTCTTC.

The genes are TRBV14 and TRBJ1-1; 9 nucleotides agree with TRBD1. After removal of 4 bases from V and 2 bases from J, the junction contained 5 bases not matched to a gene. From germline, CDR1 is SGHDN and CDR2 FVKESK. CDR3 length equals 15 residues. The CDR3 nucleotides are TGTGCCAGCAGCCTCCGGACAGGGGCCAACACTGAAGCTTTCTTT. Translation: CASSLRTGANTEAFF. Combining the CDR3 with reference TRBV14 and TRBJ1-1 gives the whole variable domain EAGVTQFPSHSVIEKGQTVTLRCDPISGHDNLYWYRRVMGKEIKFLLHFVKESKQDESGMPNNRFLAERTGGTYSTLKVQPAELEDSGVYFCASSLRTGANTEAFFGQGTRLTVV.

The chain combines TRBV28 with TRBJ1-2; no firm D call. Trimming cost V 3 bases and J 7 bases, with 15 bases left between them. The germline CDR1 and CDR2 sequences are MDHEN and SYDVKM. CDR3 length equals 14 residues. The CDR3 spells CASSFADPAAGYTF. The CDR3 DNA is TGTGCCAGCAGTTTCGCAGACCCCGCTGCTGGCTACACCTTC.

In this sample, this clonotype turned up a few times. V usage is TRBV5-1 and J usage is TRBJ2-5, with 11 bases lining up with TRBD2. The junction had 1 base not matched to a gene; V was cut back by 0 bases and J by 3 bases. This CDR3 comprises 15 residues. Germline CDR1 reads SGHRS; CDR2 reads YFSETQ. CDR3 DNA sequence: TGCGCCAGCAGCTTGGTACTAGCGGGAGAAGAGACCCAGTACTTC. Protein: CASSLVLAGEETQYF.

This clonotype was observed many times. The gene calls are TRBV5-1 and TRBJ2-3; TRBD1 matches at 8 bases. J gave up 5 bases and V 4 bases, and 6 bases lay outside the gene matches. CDR3 length equals 14 residues. CDR1 and CDR2 from the germline V gene are SGHRS and YFSETQ. The CDR3 spells CASSQQGVKDTQYF. DNA for the CDR3: TGCGCCAGCAGCCAACAGGGGGTAAAAGATACGCAGTATTTT.

Ten or more counts support this clonotype. The chain joins TRBV7-8 to TRBJ1-5, with D hard to call. The CDR3 loop spans 14 amino acids. The germline gives CDR1 SGHVS, CDR2 FQNEAQ. With 2 bases removed from V and 0 bases from J, the gap between germline ends came to 5 bases. The CDR3, as DNA: TGTGCCAGCAGCTTACGGGTTAGCAATCAGCCCCAGCATTTT. This gives the protein CASSLRVSNQPQHF. Using reference TRBV7-8 and TRBJ1-5 for the parts outside the CDR3, the full variable domain is GAGVSQSPRYKVAKRGQDVALRCDPISGHVSLFWYQQALGQGPEFLTYFQNEAQLDKSGLPSDRFFAERPEGSVSTLKIQRTQQEDSAVYLCASSLRVSNQPQHFGDGTRLSIL.

This clonotype showed up many times. The V call is TRBV5-1, the J call TRBJ2-7; D is uncertain. Germline V CDR1 and CDR2: SGHRS, YFSETQ. The V and J ends lost 1 base and 0 bases respectively, with 11 bases between them. The CDR3 covers 15 residues. The CDR3 DNA is TGCGCCAGCAGCTTGAGGCCATCCAGCTCCTACGAGCAGTACTTC. It codes for CASSLRPSSSYEQYF.

This clonotype occurred many times. The chain couples TRBV5-1 to TRBJ1-5; maybe TRBD1 (6 bases). The ends were cut back, 2 bases at V and 3 bases at J, with 9 bases in the middle. The CDR3 extends over 14 amino acids. Looked up from germline, CDR1 is SGHRS and CDR2 is YFSETQ. The DNA for the CDR3 is TGCGCCAGCAGCTTATCAGGGGACAATCAGCCCCAGCATTTT. It translates to CASSLSGDNQPQHF.

This clonotype was counted ten times or more. The chain is built from TRBV25-1 and TRBJ1-6; D is ambiguous. V was clipped by 1 base and J by 6 bases, with 10 bases between them. The CDR3 has 15 residues. Germline-derived CDR1 and CDR2 are MGHDK and SYGVNS. The CDR3 region is CASSEFAGRNSPLHF. CDR3 bases: TGTGCCAGCAGTGAATTCGCAGGCCGTAATTCACCCCTCCACTTT.

This clonotype was seen ten or more times. CDR3 protein: CASSQGGRWRAKNIQYF. The CDR3 DNA reads TGTGCCAGCAGCCAAGGGGGACGGTGGAGAGCCAAAAACATTCAGTACTTC. The chain joins TRBV14 to TRBJ2-4; D tentatively fits TRBD1 or TRBD2 (5 bases each). With 1 base removed from V and 0 bases from J, the gap between germline ends came to 13 bases. The germline V gene has CDR1 SGHDN and CDR2 FVKESK. The CDR3 spans 17 residues.

This clonotype has ten or more counts. The chain has TRBV7-9 and TRBJ1-2; perhaps TRBD1 as D (5 bases). The V end lost 4 bases, the J end lost 5 bases, and 11 bases lay between the germline ends. Germline CDR1 and CDR2: SEHNR and FQNEAQ (reference sequence). This CDR3 contains 13 residues. The CDR3 is CASSYLTDYGYTF. The CDR3 DNA follows: TGTGCCAGCAGCTACCTGACAGATTATGGCTACACCTTC.

Many counts were recorded for this clonotype. The chain has TRBV7-3 and TRBJ1-5, with TRBD1 as a possible D gene (6 bases). Trimming pared 4 bases from V and 5 bases from J, leaving 15 bases between. The CDR3 is made up of 15 amino acids. Germline values: CDR1 SGHTA, CDR2 FQGTGA. In DNA, the CDR3 is TGTGCCAGCAGCTCCGAGTGGTCAGGGGATCAGCCCCAGCATTTT. The encoded protein is CASSSEWSGDQPQHF.

This clonotype showed up many times. This chain links TRBV4-3 with TRBJ2-3; 12 bases are shared with TRBD2. The CDR3 is made up of 16 amino acids. Germline CDR1 and CDR2: LGHNA and YSLEER. Trimming cost V 1 base and J 4 bases; bases outside gene matches: 3. DNA of the CDR3: TGCGCCAGCAGCCAAGGATGGACTAGCGGGGCAGATACGCAGTATTTT. The encoded protein is CASSQGWTSGADTQYF.

This clonotype has at least ten counts. The genes are TRBV24-1 and TRBJ2-2; no firm D call. Trimming removed 0 bases from V and 1 base from J, with 8 bases in between. The CDR3 is made up of 16 amino acids. Germline V gene lookup returns CDR1 KGHDR and CDR2 SFDVKD. For the CDR3, the DNA is TGTGCCACCAGTGATTTGGACGTGAAGAACACCGGGGAGCTGTTTTTT. It translates to CATSDLDVKNTGELFF.

This clonotype was observed at least ten times. The chain has TRBV9 and TRBJ2-3, with D possibly matching TRBD1 (6 bases). Germline V CDR1 and CDR2: SGDLS, YYNGEE. The CDR3 length is 14 residues. Trimming cost V 3 bases and J 5 bases, with 13 bases left between them. The CDR3 nucleotides are TGTGCCAGCAGCGGGAGCCTAGGGGGAGATACGCAGTATTTT. Protein: CASSGSLGGDTQYF.

This clonotype has ten or more counts. This CDR3 is CASSSRVSSNEKLFF. DNA for the CDR3: TGTGCCAGCAGTTCCAGGGTTTCTTCGAATGAAAAACTGTTTTTT. This chain joins TRBV12-3 or TRBV12-4 and TRBJ1-4; perhaps TRBD1 as D (5 bases). Trimming shortened V by 4 bases and J by 5 bases, and 14 bases separated the two germline ends. There are 15 residues in the CDR3.

This clonotype was recorded at least ten times. The chain is built from TRBV5-1 and TRBJ2-5; no reliable D call. Deletions cut 4 bases from V and 2 bases from J, with 6 bases between. The length of the CDR3 is 12 residues. Germline V lookup: CDR1 SGHRS, CDR2 YFSETQ. The CDR3 region has the DNA TGCGCCAGCAGCCCCGATCAAGAGACCCAGTACTTC. Its protein is CASSPDQETQYF.

This clonotype appeared many times. DNA of the CDR3: TGCAGTGCTATGAAGGGGATGAATGAGCAGTTCTTC. It translates to CSAMKGMNEQFF. This chain uses TRBV20-1 with TRBJ2-1, with a possible D match to TRBD1 (5 bases). Germline V gene data show CDR1 as DFQATT and CDR2 as SNEGSKA (reference sequence). Trimming left V 4 bases short and J 7 bases short, with 11 bases between. This CDR3 region has 12 residues.

This clonotype was counted ten times or more. The chain carries TRBV9 and TRBJ2-7; no reliable D call. This CDR3 is 14 amino acids long. CDR1 is SGDLS, CDR2 YYNGEE, per germline. Trimming removed 5 bases at V and 4 bases at J, with 16 bases between. The CDR3 loop reads CASSRGPQIYEQYF. The CDR3 bases are TGTGCCAGCAGTCGTGGCCCGCAAATTTACGAGCAGTACTTC.

This clonotype has a count of ten or more. The chain has TRBV12-3 or TRBV12-4 and TRBJ1-5; the match to TRBD1 covers 12 bases. The CDR3 spans 15 residues. V lost 3 bases and J lost 12; bases outside the gene matches: 9. The CDR3 here is CASSLGQGAQVNQHF. The CDR3 nucleotides read TGTGCCAGCAGTTTGGGACAGGGGGCGCAGGTAAACCAGCATTTT.

Worth noting for this clonotype: This may stem from a read error, because a much larger clone lies one nucleotide away. The chain is built from TRBV7-8 and TRBJ2-2, with 8 bases lining up with TRBD1. The CDR3 totals 15 residues. V dropped 10 bases and J dropped 6; count of bases not matched to a gene: 13. Germline CDR1 is SGHVS and CDR2 is FQNEAQ. CDR3 in DNA: TGTGCCAACAGAATGGACAGGGCGGATGCCGGGGAGCTGTTTTTT. As protein: CANRMDRADAGELFF.

This clonotype was seen repeatedly, ten times or more. The rearrangement links TRBV7-2 to TRBJ2-1; D is unresolved. From germline, CDR1 is SGHTA and CDR2 FQGNSA. The CDR3 consists of 13 residues. The V end was cut by 4 bases, the J end by 6 bases, with 10 bases between. In DNA, the CDR3 is TGTGCCAGCAGCTCCGGACCTCTCAATGAGCAGTTCTTC. Its translation is CASSSGPLNEQFF.

There are many counts of this clonotype. The chain carries TRBV4-3 and TRBJ1-4; TRBD1 might be the D (5 bases). V was clipped by 1 base and J by 8 bases, with 11 bases between them. The CDR3 runs to 14 residues. Germline V lookup: CDR1 LGHNA, CDR2 YSLEER. The CDR3, as DNA: TGCGCCAGCAGCCAAGGGGGGGGTGGCGAAAAACTGTTTTTT. It translates to CASSQGGGGEKLFF.

This clonotype was recorded at least ten times. The chain joins TRBV14 to TRBJ1-2, with D unresolved. CDR1 and CDR2 (germline): SGHDN, FVKESK. The CDR3 has 14 amino acids. The V gene lost 0 bases and the J gene lost 8 bases, with 13 bases spanning the gap. The CDR3 DNA reads TGTGCCAGCAGCCAAGAGGTTCCGGGGTTCGGCTACACCTTC. Amino acid sequence: CASSQEVPGFGYTF.